This TCR beta chain was found in a study of a mutant IDH1 vaccine in newly diagnosed glioma. Overall study context: Patients arrived already treated with radiotherapy, temozolomide, or both, most having had both.

Sequenced by immunoSEQ multiplex PCR; TCRdb stores in-frame clones only, minus some. This sample has about 54,000 clones, with around four fifths found just once. With regard to this clone: Its antigen is as yet unknown.

Described time point: week 35, safety follow-up. Vaccination used 300 ug of mutant IDH1 20-mer peptide per dose, with topical imiquimod. Tumors from donors were new WHO grade 3 or 4 IDH1-mutant astrocytomas with ATRX loss. Whole-study findings and limits: Across multiple MHC alleles, 80% to 95% of patients had vaccine-induced responses. Pseudoprogression looked unconnected to shifts in top peripheral T cell clonotypes.

Trimming pared 0 bases from V and 0 bases from J, leaving 9 bases between. This CDR3 has 16 amino acids. Germline V gives CDR1 SGHNT, CDR2 YENEEA. The sequence was collected from a woman between 18 and 30 years old with glioma. This chain uses TRBV11-3 with TRBJ1-3; D uncertain. The material sequenced was PBMCs, taken from a glioma patient whose treatment included an IDH1 peptide vaccine. As DNA, the CDR3 is TGTGCCAGCAGCTTAGAAAGGCAGAACTCTGGAAACACCATATATTTT. The encoded protein is CASSLERQNSGNTIYF.